The clone carrying this T cell receptor (beta chain) appeared a single time. Its target is not known. Trimming at V came to 3 bases and at J to 8 bases, leaving 6 bases not matched to a gene. The germline V gene encodes CDR1 MNHEY and CDR2 SVGEGT. The CDR3 has 15 residues. These data originate in a study of T cell repertoires in cytomegalovirus infection. In TCRdb, the reads were re-called with MiXCR into one record per CDR3 protein. This table holds approximately 110,000 distinct CDR3 sequences, around 9.1% found once. Overall study results and limits: The ex vivo response was dominated by HLA-C-restricted CMV-specific TCR beta clonotypes.

V is TRBV6-2 or TRBV6-3 and J is TRBJ2-1, with TRBD2 matching over 11 bases. This TCR was recovered from a human donor in good health (CMV status not recorded). Some clones in this sample may be carry-over from other donors' samples. Material for sequencing was PBMCs, sequenced either directly or after in vitro stimulation (not recorded which). CDR3 region: CASSYPIAGGHEQFF. DNA of the CDR3: TGTGCCAGCAGTTATCCAATAGCGGGAGGGCATGAGCAGTTCTTC.